These 6 T cell receptor beta chains share one sample of origin, sequenced in a study of CD8 T cells in ankylosing spondylitis. TCRdb redid the calling of the 5' RACE reads with MiXCR, one entry per CDR3 protein. The sample records approximately 220,000 distinct CDR3 sequences, roughly 25% being singletons. Sequenced input: blood, either unsorted or a sorted T cell fraction (not recorded which). The receptor set was obtained from a male donor with ankylosing spondylitis or in good health (not recorded which).

This clonotype has ten or more counts. This sequence joins TRBV29-1 and TRBJ2-1, with 10 bases identical to TRBD2. The CDR3 loop spans 13 amino acids. V lost 6 bases to trimming and J lost 6 bases; unmatched junction nucleotides: 5. In germline, CDR1 is SQVTM, CDR2 ANQGSEA. This CDR3 is CSVQAGGPNEQFF. In nucleotides, the CDR3 is TGCAGCGTCCAAGCGGGAGGGCCCAATGAGCAGTTCTTC.

This clonotype was found many times. The chain combines TRBV15 with TRBJ1-2, with D uncertain. Deletions cut 2 bases from V and 1 base from J, with 8 bases between. The CDR3 sequence is 14 residues long. Germline V lookup: CDR1 LNHNV, CDR2 YYDKDF (reference sequence). The DNA of the CDR3 is TGTGCCACCAGCAGACCGGGTTTTAACTATGGCTACACCTTC. Its translation is CATSRPGFNYGYTF.

The chain employs TRBV7-8 and TRBJ2-1; 9 positions agree with TRBD2. Per the germline V gene, CDR1 is SGHVS and CDR2 is FQNEAQ. V lost 1 base and J lost 7; bases outside the gene matches: 2. The CDR3 is 14 amino acids. DNA of the CDR3: TGTGCCAGCAGCTTAGTGCTAGCGGGAAATGAGCAGTTCTTC. As protein: CASSLVLAGNEQFF.

Ten or more counts support this clonotype. This chain uses TRBV29-1 with TRBJ1-1; no clear D gene. Germline V gene sequence: CDR1 SQVTM, CDR2 ANQGSEA. This CDR3 has 13 residues. Trimming removed 4 bases from V and 0 bases from J, with 9 bases in between. The CDR3 DNA reads as TGCAGCGTTGGGCCCGGATTGAACACTGAAGCTTTCTTT. Amino acid sequence: CSVGPGLNTEAFF.

This clonotype was detected ten times or more. V gene TRBV12-3 or TRBV12-4 combines with J gene TRBJ1-4; TRBD1 matches 8 bases. The ends lost 4 bases at V and 8 bases at J; junction bases unmatched: 9. The CDR3 loop spans 15 amino acids. The CDR3 DNA reads TGTGCCAGCAGTTCCACAGGACAGGGTCGAGAAAAACTGTTTTTT. This sequence encodes CASSSTGQGREKLFF.

This clonotype was picked up many times. The chain links TRBV4-3 to TRBJ1-1; D is unclear. V lost 0 bases, J lost 7 bases, and 15 bases lay in between. CDR3 length equals 15 residues. CDR1 and CDR2 (germline): LGHNA, YSLEER. The CDR3 bases are TGCGCCAGCAGCCAAGACAGTAATGGGAACTTTGAAGCTTTCTTT. Its translation: CASSQDSNGNFEAFF.